Listed here are 17 T cell receptor beta chains from one sample, sequenced in a study of shared clonotypes between healthy human individuals. Profiled with immunoSEQ multiplex PCR; TCRdb holds only in-frame clones, not every one. Of about half a million clones listed, roughly 78% are singletons. The material sequenced was PBMCs. The receptors derive from a middle-aged woman in good health. Some clones in this sample may be carry-over from other donors' samples.

This chain uses TRBV27 with TRBJ1-5; the D is unclear. The CDR3 totals 14 residues. Trimming shortened V by 6 bases and J by 2 bases, and 11 bases separated the two germline ends. Germline assignment: CDR1 MNHEY and CDR2 SMNVEV (reference sequence). DNA of the CDR3: TGTGCCAGCAGCCTGGTTAAGGGCAATCAGCCCCAGCATTTT. This sequence encodes CASSLVKGNQPQHF.

This clone was seen only a few times. This chain joins TRBV5-1 and TRBJ1-1; possible D gene TRBD1, 5 bases. Trimming removed 4 bases at V and 6 bases at J, with 22 bases between. The length of the CDR3 is 16 residues. CDR1 and CDR2 (germline): SGHRS, YFSETQ. CDR3 sequence reads: CASSPAHGGDAAEAFF. Written as DNA, the CDR3 is TGCGCCAGCAGCCCCGCGCACGGGGGGGATGCCGCTGAAGCTTTCTTT.

The V call is TRBV7-9, the J call TRBJ2-6; 9 bases match TRBD1. Looked up from germline, CDR1 is SEHNR and CDR2 is FQNEAQ (reference sequence). J was trimmed by 0 bases and V by 7 bases; bases with no gene match: 7. The CDR3 length is 17 residues. This CDR3 reads CASTDRGSTSGANVLTF. The CDR3 DNA sequence: TGTGCCAGCACCGACAGGGGGAGTACCTCTGGGGCCAACGTCCTGACTTTC.

The chain is built from TRBV7-9 and TRBJ1-1, with D perhaps matching TRBD1 (6 bases). The V gene lost 5 bases and the J gene lost 5 bases, with 15 bases spanning the gap. This CDR3 has 14 amino acids. The germline V gene encodes CDR1 SEHNR and CDR2 FQNEAQ (reference sequence). The CDR3 bases are TGTGCCAGCAGCCAAAACAGGGTCGAGACTGAAGCTTTCTTT. The encoded protein is CASSQNRVETEAFF.

V usage is TRBV5-6 and J usage is TRBJ2-3; D could derive from TRBD1 or TRBD2 (6 bases each). Per germline, CDR1 SGHDT and CDR2 YYEEEE. V lost 3 bases and J 4 bases, leaving 18 bases between the germline ends. This CDR3 is built from 16 residues. The CDR3 nucleotides read TGTGCCAGCAGCTGGGGGCTAGCGTCTCTCCCAGATACGCAGTATTTT. This codes for CASSWGLASLPDTQYF.

The V call is TRBV5-4, the J call TRBJ2-2, with TRBD2 identical over 8 bases. The CDR3 covers 15 residues. V dropped 4 bases and J dropped 6; count of bases not matched to a gene: 8. CDR1 and CDR2 (germline): SGHNT, YYREEE (reference sequence). The CDR3 spells CASSAGLVLPGELFF. CDR3 DNA sequence: TGTGCCAGCAGCGCGGGACTAGTTCTTCCCGGGGAGCTGTTTTTT.

The CDR3 coding sequence is TGTGCCAGTAGTATCGTGCCAGACCCCAGCTCCTACGAGCAGTACTTC. This translates into CASSIVPDPSSYEQYF. The chain carries TRBV19 and TRBJ2-7; D remains unclear. The germline CDR1 and CDR2 sequences are LNHDA and SQIVND (reference sequence). The V end lost 3 bases, the J end lost 0 bases, and 15 bases lay between the germline ends. This CDR3 spans 16 amino acids.

This clone was counted at least ten times. The chain uses TRBV19 and TRBJ1-2; D is ambiguous. The CDR3 covers 17 residues. In germline, CDR1 is LNHDA, CDR2 SQIVND (reference sequence). V was clipped by 3 bases and J by 6 bases, with 23 bases between them. The CDR3 sequence is CASSIGFRGAERDGYTF. DNA for the CDR3: TGTGCCAGTAGTATCGGATTTCGAGGAGCTGAAAGGGATGGCTACACCTTC.

The chain combines TRBV19 with TRBJ2-7; 9 nucleotides line up with TRBD1. Germline-derived CDR1 and CDR2 are LNHDA and SQIVND (reference sequence). The CDR3 is 14 amino acids. Trimming removed 6 bases from V and 5 bases from J; junction bases left unmatched: 8. The CDR3 protein is CASSGTGGFHEQYF. The CDR3 DNA is TGTGCCAGTAGCGGCACAGGGGGCTTCCACGAGCAGTACTTC.

This clone was found a few times. V is TRBV10-3 and J is TRBJ2-1; tentatively, D is TRBD2 (5 bases). Germline values: CDR1 ENHRY, CDR2 SYGVKD. The CDR3 length is 12 residues. The V end lost 3 bases, the J end lost 10 bases, and 10 bases lay between the germline ends. The CDR3 region has the DNA TGTGCCATCAGTGATCGGGGATTGGAGCAGTTCTTC. Its translation: CAISDRGLEQFF.

The chain has TRBV12-2 and TRBJ2-7; the D call of TRBD1 is as the table states it, not checked on the DNA. TRBV12-2 is a pseudogene. There are 14 residues in the CDR3. This CDR3 reads CASRAGQGADEQYF. CDR3 DNA: TGTGCAAGTCGCGCGGGACAGGGGGCGGACGAGCAGTACTTC.

This clone appeared a few times. The chain employs TRBV29-1 and TRBJ1-1; D remains unclear. CDR3 length equals 12 residues. Germline loops: CDR1 SQVTM, CDR2 ANQGSEA. The V end was cut by 3 bases, the J end by 5 bases, with 10 bases between. CDR3 residues: CSVDFAGTEAFF. The CDR3 bases are TGCAGCGTTGACTTCGCGGGGACTGAAGCTTTCTTT.

This clone occurred once. The rearrangement links TRBV4-1 to TRBJ2-7; 10 bases line up with TRBD2. The length of the CDR3 is 17 residues. V lost 0 bases and J lost 2; bases outside the gene matches: 7. Germline-derived CDR1 and CDR2 are MGHRA and YSYEKL. The CDR3 protein is CASSQDQGAGGPYEQYF. The CDR3 DNA sequence: TGCGCCAGCAGCCAAGATCAGGGAGCGGGAGGGCCCTACGAGCAGTACTTC.

The genes are TRBV28 and TRBJ2-5; TRBD2 matches at 8 bases. This CDR3 comprises 17 residues. Trimming at V came to 7 bases and at J to 5 bases, leaving 18 bases not matched to a gene. CDR1 and CDR2 from the germline V gene are MDHEN and SYDVKM. The CDR3 protein is CASKGGVAGPPPETQYF. The CDR3 bases are TGTGCCAGCAAGGGGGGGGTAGCGGGACCCCCGCCGGAGACCCAGTACTTC. Full variable domain (outside the CDR3, taken from reference TRBV28 and TRBJ2-5): DVKVTQSSRYLVKRTGEKVFLECVQDMDHENMFWYRQDPGLGLRLIYFSYDVKMKEKGDIPEGYSVSREKKERFSLILESASTNQTSMYLCASKGGVAGPPPETQYFGPGTRLLVL.

This chain connects TRBV4-1 to TRBJ2-7, with D possibly matching TRBD1 (6 bases). The germline gives CDR1 MGHRA, CDR2 YSYEKL. The ends were cut back, 0 bases at V and 3 bases at J, with 15 bases in the middle. The CDR3 is 16 residues long. The DNA for the CDR3 is TGCGCCAGCAGCCAAGATTCCCAGGGGCCCCGCTACGAGCAGTACTTC. It is translated as CASSQDSQGPRYEQYF.

The CDR3 region is CASKSDTQYF. The CDR3 nucleotides are TGTGCCAGCAAGTCAGATACGCAGTATTTT. The genes are TRBV2 and TRBJ2-3; D not resolved. V lost 7 bases and J lost 4, with 3 bases in between. The germline V gene encodes CDR1 SNHLY and CDR2 FYNNEI. This CDR3 spans 10 amino acids.

This clone was seen a single time. The rearrangement links TRBV9 to TRBJ1-4; 7 positions agree with TRBD1. This CDR3 has 14 residues. Germline V gene lookup returns CDR1 SGDLS and CDR2 YYNGEE. The V gene end was trimmed by 4 bases and the J gene end by 14 bases; junction bases not matched to a gene: 14. For the CDR3, the DNA is TGTGCCAGCAGCCCCCAAGGGGGCACACGAGGGCTGTTTTTT. This translates into CASSPQGGTRGLFF.